This section outlines one T cell receptor (beta chain) sequence together with its context. There is no known antigen for this receptor. Per-base quality was not reported, and no clone a single base away is much larger than it. Genomic DNA was extracted from sorted cells with the QIAGEN DNeasy Blood and Tissue Kit for TCRbeta CDR3 sequencing. High-throughput TCRbeta CDR3 sequencing, which included PCR amplification with bias correction and internal controls, was done commercially through immunoSEQ. In the paper's pipeline: A unique productive TCRbeta sequence was defined by the CDR3 nucleotide sequence when primers matched, and otherwise by the CDR3 amino acid sequence together with the Vbeta and Jbeta genes. To correct sorting error, sequences shared between sorted populations at a frequency ratio of 2:1 or less were removed; the rest were assigned to the higher population. A sequence was defined as donor-reactive if the sequence was expanded at least 5-fold in CFSE-low cells compared with unstimulated cells and had a frequency of at least 0.01% in CFSE-low cells. Repertoire divergence was quantified by Jensen-Shannon divergence using the top 100 TCRbeta sequences ranked by frequency. For samples with multiple sequencing runs, sorting error was corrected in each run separately before the runs were combined. The immuneACCESS repertoire file appears here via TCRdb, limited to in-frame rearrangements. These files lack a portion of the clones; in checked studies, under half of the deficit traces to unresolved V genes, and the cause of the others is not known. V and J calls and clone size follow that table, whereas D and trimming were derived from the DNA. The sample profile shows 90,000 or so clones; approximately 92% of them were found once. Together, the top ten hold around 4.5% of the sample.

Including cysteine and phenylalanine, the CDR3 has 14 amino acids. Only the CDR3 portion is preserved as DNA: 42 bases, with reading frame beginning at the first base. The germline V gene sets CDR1 to MNHEY and CDR2 to SVGAGI. The trim is 4 bases for V and 3 bases for J, with a gap of 10 bases between the germline ends. These data belong to a study of Tregs in tolerant kidney transplant recipients (dated by TCRdb to the late 2010s). Study-wide context: The study applied TCRbeta sequencing to find donor-specific regulatory T cells before combined kidney and bone marrow transplantation and then followed those same cells after transplant. Several methods of expanding Tregs specific for an allogeneic donor were compared by TCRbeta repertoire sequencing in a few healthy controls. Results and caveats for the whole study, not just this receptor: The most biologically relevant and donor-specific TCRbeta repertoire appeared to be identified by expanding Tregs with activated donor B cells. Biological reproducibility was not examined directly, but technical replication error appeared to be minimal. Because the study included only a small number of patients, the results must be confirmed in larger populations and under other immunosuppression protocols.

Thawed PBMCs were FACS-sorted into unstimulated Tregs (CD4+CD25+CD127-), CD4+ non-Tregs (CD4+CD25-), CD4 cells and CD8 cells. Blood from healthy controls was obtained either from healthy volunteers or as purchased buffy coats. Healthy control blood was processed to PBMCs by Ficoll density gradient and cryopreserved, and patient PBMCs were collected before and after transplant. The receptor was derived from a human donor in good health. The sequence is built from TRBV6-5 and TRBJ2-1; TRBD2 might be the D gene, on 6 matching bases. The sequenced material came from CD8+ T cells from blood. In nucleotide form, the sequence is TGTGCCAGCAGTTGGTCGGGAGACTACAATGAGCAGTTCTTC. Translated, this is CASSWSGDYNEQFF.